The entry below gives a single T cell receptor beta chain sequence along with its context. The time point here: after neoadjuvant nivolumab, at surgical resection. The data derive from a study of neoadjuvant anti-PD-1 for oral cavity cancer. At the level of the study: Non-progressing patients received a fourth nivolumab dose near day 43, then surgery on days 50-56.

Germline assignment: CDR1 LGHNT and CDR2 FRNRAP. The V segment lost 2 bases and the J segment 4 bases; nucleotides outside the gene matches: 12. The CDR3 is 17 residues long. Six replicates per PBMC sample, mostly from roughly 470 ng of genomic DNA. Data came from immunoSEQ multiplex PCR; TCRdb stores just in-frame clones and leaves some out. Here the sample spans approximately 13,000 clones, around 70% being singletons. V usage is TRBV12-5 and J usage is TRBJ2-7; 9 bases are a match to TRBD2. The origin of this receptor is a person aged 35-79 years with oral cavity squamous cell carcinoma. Sequencing used PBMCs, obtained after nivolumab (anti-PD-1) treatment. CDR3 loop: CASGLTNSGRTVYEQYF. The CDR3 bases are TGTGCTAGTGGTTTGACAAATAGCGGGAGAACCGTTTACGAGCAGTACTTC. The full variable domain, in which reference TRBV12-5 and TRBJ2-7 provide the parts outside the CDR3, is DARVTQTPRHKVTEMGQEVTMRCQPILGHNTVFWYRQTMMQGLELLAYFRNRAPLDDSGMPKDRFSAEMPDATLATLKIQPSEPRDSAVYFCASGLTNSGRTVYEQYFGPGTRLTVT.